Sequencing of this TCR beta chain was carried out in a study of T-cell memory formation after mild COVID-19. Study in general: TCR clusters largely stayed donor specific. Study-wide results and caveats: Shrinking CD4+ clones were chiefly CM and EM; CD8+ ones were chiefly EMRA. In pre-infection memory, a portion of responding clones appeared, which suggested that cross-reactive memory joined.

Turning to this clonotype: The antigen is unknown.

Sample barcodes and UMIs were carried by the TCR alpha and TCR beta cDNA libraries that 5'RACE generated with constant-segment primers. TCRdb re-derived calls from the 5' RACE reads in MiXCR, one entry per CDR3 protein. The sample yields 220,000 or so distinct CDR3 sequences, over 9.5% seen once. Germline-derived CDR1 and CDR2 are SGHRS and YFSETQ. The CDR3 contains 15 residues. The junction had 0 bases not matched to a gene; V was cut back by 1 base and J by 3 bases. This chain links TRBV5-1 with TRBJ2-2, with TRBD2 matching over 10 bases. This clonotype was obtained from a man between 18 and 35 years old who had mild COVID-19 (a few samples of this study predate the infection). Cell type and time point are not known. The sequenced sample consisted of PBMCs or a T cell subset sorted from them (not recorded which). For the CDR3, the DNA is TGCGCCAGCAGCTTGACTAGCGGGGACACCGGGGAGCTGTTTTTT. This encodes CASSLTSGDTGELFF.